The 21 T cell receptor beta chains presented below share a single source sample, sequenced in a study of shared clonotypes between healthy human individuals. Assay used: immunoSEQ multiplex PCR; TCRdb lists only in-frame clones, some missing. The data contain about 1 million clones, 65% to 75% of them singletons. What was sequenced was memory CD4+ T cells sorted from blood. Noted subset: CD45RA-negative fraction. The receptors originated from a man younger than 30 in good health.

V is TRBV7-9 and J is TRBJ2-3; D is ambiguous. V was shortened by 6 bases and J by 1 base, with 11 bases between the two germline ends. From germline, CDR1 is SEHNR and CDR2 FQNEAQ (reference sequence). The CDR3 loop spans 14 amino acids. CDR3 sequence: CASSDPPGTDTQYF. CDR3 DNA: TGTGCCAGCAGTGATCCCCCCGGCACAGATACGCAGTATTTT.

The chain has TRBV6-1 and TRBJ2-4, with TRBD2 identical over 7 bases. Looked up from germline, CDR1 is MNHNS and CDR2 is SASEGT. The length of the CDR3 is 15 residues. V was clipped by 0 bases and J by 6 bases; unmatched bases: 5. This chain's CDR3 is CASSEARGNLNIQYF. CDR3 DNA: TGTGCCAGCAGTGAAGCGCGGGGGAATTTAAACATTCAGTACTTC.

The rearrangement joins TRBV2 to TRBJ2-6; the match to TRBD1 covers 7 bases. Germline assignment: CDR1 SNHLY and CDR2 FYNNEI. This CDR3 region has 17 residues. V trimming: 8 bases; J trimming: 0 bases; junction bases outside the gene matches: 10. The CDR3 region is CASQDRDVLSGANVLTF. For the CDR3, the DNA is TGTGCCAGCCAAGACAGGGACGTACTCTCTGGGGCCAACGTCCTGACTTTC.

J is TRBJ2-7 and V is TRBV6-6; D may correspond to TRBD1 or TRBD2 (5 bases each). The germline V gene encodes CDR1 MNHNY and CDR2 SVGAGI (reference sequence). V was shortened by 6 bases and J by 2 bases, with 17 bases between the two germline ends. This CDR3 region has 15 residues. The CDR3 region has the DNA TGTGCCAGCAGAAAACCCCGGGACCGAGCCTACGAGCAGTACTTC. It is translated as CASRKPRDRAYEQYF.

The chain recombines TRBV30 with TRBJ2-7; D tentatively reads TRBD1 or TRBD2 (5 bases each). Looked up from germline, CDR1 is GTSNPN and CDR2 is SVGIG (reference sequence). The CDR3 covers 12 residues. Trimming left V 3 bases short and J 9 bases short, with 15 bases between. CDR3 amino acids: CAWRTVPRGQYF. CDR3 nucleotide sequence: TGTGCCTGGAGGACAGTGCCACGGGGGCAGTACTTC.

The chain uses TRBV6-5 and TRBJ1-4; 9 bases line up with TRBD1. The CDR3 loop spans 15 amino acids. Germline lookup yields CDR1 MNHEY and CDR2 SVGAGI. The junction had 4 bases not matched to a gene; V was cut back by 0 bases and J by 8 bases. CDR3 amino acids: CASSYSGQGAEKLFF. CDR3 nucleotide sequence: TGTGCCAGCAGTTACTCGGGACAGGGTGCGGAAAAACTGTTTTTT.

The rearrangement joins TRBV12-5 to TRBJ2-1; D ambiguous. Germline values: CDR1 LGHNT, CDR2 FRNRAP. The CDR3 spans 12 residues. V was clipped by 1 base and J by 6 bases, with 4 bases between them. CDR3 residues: CASGLDSNEQFF. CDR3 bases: TGTGCTAGTGGTTTGGACTCCAATGAGCAGTTCTTC. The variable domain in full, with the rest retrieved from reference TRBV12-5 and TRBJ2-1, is DARVTQTPRHKVTEMGQEVTMRCQPILGHNTVFWYRQTMMQGLELLAYFRNRAPLDDSGMPKDRFSAEMPDATLATLKIQPSEPRDSAVYFCASGLDSNEQFFGPGTRLTVL.

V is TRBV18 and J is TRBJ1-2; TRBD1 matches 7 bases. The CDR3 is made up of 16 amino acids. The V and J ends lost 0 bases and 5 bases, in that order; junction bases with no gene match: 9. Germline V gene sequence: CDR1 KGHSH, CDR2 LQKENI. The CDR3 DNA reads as TGTGCCAGCTCACCACCGAGAGAAACAGGGGTGTATGGCTACACCTTC. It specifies CASSPPRETGVYGYTF.

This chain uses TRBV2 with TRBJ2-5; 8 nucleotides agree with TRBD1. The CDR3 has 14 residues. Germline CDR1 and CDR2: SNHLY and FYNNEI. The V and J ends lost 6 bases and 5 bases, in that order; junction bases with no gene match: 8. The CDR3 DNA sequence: TGTGCCAGCAGCGACCCAGGGGGCTGGGAGACCCAGTACTTC. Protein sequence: CASSDPGGWETQYF.

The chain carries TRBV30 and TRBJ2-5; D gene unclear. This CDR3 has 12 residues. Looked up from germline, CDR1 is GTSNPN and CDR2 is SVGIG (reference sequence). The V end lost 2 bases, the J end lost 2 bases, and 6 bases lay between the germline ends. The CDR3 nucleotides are TGTGCCTGGAGTACTGGACAAGAGACCCAGTACTTC. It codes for CAWSTGQETQYF.

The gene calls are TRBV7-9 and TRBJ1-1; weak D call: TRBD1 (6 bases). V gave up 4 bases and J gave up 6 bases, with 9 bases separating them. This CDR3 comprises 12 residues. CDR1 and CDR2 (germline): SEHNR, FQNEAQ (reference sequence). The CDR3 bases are TGTGCCAGCAGCTCGACAGGCGCTGAAGCTTTCTTT. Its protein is CASSSTGAEAFF.

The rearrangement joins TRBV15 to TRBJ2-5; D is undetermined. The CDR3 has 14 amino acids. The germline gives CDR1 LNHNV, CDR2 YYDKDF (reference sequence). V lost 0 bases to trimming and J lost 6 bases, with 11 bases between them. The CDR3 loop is CATSRDRQTKTQYF. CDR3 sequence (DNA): TGTGCCACCAGCAGAGATAGGCAGACGAAGACCCAGTACTTC.

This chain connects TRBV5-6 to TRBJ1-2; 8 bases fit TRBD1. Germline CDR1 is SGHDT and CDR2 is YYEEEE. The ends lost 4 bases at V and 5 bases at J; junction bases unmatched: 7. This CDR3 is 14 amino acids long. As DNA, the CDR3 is TGTGCCAGCAGCCTGGGGGGACAGGTATATGGCTACACCTTC. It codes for CASSLGGQVYGYTF.

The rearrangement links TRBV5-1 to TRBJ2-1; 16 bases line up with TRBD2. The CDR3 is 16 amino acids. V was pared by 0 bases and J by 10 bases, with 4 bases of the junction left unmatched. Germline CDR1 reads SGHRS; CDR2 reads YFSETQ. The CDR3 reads CASSLDPGLAGGEQFF. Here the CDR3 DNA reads TGCGCCAGCAGCTTGGACCCGGGACTAGCGGGAGGGGAGCAGTTCTTC.

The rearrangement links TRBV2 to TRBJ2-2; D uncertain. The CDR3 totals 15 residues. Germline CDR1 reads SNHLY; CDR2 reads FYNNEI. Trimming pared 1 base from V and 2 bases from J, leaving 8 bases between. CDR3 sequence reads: CASSEVGPNTGELFF. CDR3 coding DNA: TGTGCCAGCAGTGAAGTTGGGCCCAACACCGGGGAGCTGTTTTTT.

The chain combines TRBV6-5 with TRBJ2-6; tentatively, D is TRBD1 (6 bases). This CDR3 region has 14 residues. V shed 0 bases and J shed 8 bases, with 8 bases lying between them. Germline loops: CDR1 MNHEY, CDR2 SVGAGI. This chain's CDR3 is CASSYSGGPNVLTF. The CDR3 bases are TGTGCCAGCAGTTACTCAGGGGGTCCCAACGTCCTGACTTTC.

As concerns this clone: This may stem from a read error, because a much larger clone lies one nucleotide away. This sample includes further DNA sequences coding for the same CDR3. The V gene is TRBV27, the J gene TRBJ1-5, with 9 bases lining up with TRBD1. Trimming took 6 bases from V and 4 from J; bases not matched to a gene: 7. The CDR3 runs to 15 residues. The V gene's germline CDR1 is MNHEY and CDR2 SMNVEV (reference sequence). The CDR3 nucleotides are TGTGCCAGCAGGTTGACAGGGGGAGGTAATCAGCCCCAGCATTTT. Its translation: CASRLTGGGNQPQHF.

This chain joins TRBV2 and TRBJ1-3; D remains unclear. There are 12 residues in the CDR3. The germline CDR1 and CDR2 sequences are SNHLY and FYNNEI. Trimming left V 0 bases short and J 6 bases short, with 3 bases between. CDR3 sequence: CASSEAENTIYF. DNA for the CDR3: TGTGCCAGCAGTGAAGCGGAAAACACCATATATTTT.

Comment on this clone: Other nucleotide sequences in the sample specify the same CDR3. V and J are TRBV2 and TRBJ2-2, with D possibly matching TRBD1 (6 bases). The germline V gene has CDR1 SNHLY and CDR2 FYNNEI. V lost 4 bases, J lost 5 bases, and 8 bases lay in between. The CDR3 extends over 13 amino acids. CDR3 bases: TGTGCCAGCAGTGTAGGGGGAACCGGGGAGCTGTTTTTT. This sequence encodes CASSVGGTGELFF.

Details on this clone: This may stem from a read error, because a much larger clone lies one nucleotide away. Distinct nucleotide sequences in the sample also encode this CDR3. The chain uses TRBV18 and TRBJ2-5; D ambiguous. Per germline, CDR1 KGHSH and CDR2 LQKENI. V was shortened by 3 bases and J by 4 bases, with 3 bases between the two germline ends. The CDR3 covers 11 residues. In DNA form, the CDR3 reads TGTGCCAGCTCACCCCGAGAGACCCAGTACTTC. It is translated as CASSPRETQYF.

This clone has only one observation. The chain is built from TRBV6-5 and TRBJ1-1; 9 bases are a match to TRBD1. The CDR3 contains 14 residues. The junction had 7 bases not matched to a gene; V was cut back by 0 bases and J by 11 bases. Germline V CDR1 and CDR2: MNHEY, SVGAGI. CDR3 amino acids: CASSYSRDRVRAFF. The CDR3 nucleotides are TGTGCCAGCAGTTACTCTCGGGACAGGGTACGGGCTTTCTTT.